Listed here are 32 T cell receptor beta chains from one sample, sequenced in a study of cytomegalovirus exposure and HLA in healthy donors. Here immunoSEQ multiplex PCR was the method, and the copy in TCRdb shows in-frame clones only, minus some. Seen here are 250,000 to 300,000 clones, roughly 89% observed once, and the top ten hold about 0.36%. Sequencing was performed on PBMCs. Source of these receptors: a woman younger than 30 in good health and CMV-seronegative.

This rearrangement joins TRBV21-1 to TRBJ1-5; TRBD1, the D gene given by the table, was not confirmed from the DNA. TRBV21-1 counts as a pseudogene. The CDR3 covers 21 residues. Here the CDR3 reads CASSNADRLGHHTGSDQPQHF. The DNA of the CDR3 is TGTGCCAGCAGCAATGCGGACAGGTTAGGGCACCACACAGGTAGCGATCAGCCCCAGCATTTT.

This clone was counted between two and nine times. The rearrangement joins TRBV2 to TRBJ1-2, with TRBD1 matching over 8 bases. Trimming cost V 6 bases and J 8 bases; bases outside gene matches: 8. CDR1 SNHLY and CDR2 FYNNEI come from the germline V gene. The CDR3 covers 13 residues. The DNA of the CDR3 is TGTGCCAGCAGCGCCGACAGGGGTGACGGCTACACCTTC. Translating it yields CASSADRGDGYTF.

The chain joins TRBV9 to TRBJ2-7, with TRBD1 matching 9 bases. CDR1 and CDR2 from the germline V gene are SGDLS and YYNGEE. The J segment lost 2 bases and the V segment lost 1 base, leaving 7 bases of the junction unmatched. This CDR3 has 16 amino acids. The CDR3 DNA follows: TGTGCCAGCAGCGTAACCGGGACAGGGCCTCCCTACGAGCAGTACTTC. It yields the protein CASSVTGTGPPYEQYF.

The chain recombines TRBV5-1 with TRBJ2-1; D gene ambiguous. The V and J ends lost 0 bases and 5 bases respectively, with 9 bases between them. In germline, CDR1 is SGHRS, CDR2 YFSETQ. CDR3 length equals 14 residues. As DNA, the CDR3 is TGCGCCAGCAGCTTGGGCGCACCCCACAATGAGCAGTTCTTC. The encoded protein is CASSLGAPHNEQFF.

This chain connects TRBV27 to TRBJ2-7; TRBD2 agrees at 8 bases. The CDR3 spans 14 residues. Looked up from germline, CDR1 is MNHEY and CDR2 is SMNVEV (reference sequence). Germline trimming cut 7 bases from V and 0 bases from J; bases unmatched to any gene: 5. The CDR3 nucleotides are TGTGCCAGCAAGAGCGGGGGTAGCTCCTACGAGCAGTACGTC. Translated, it gives CASKSGGSSYEQYV.

This chain uses TRBV13 with TRBJ1-1; 7 bases match TRBD1. V was pared by 5 bases and J by 6 bases, with 12 bases of the junction left unmatched. Germline V gene data show CDR1 as PRHDT and CDR2 as FYEKMQ (reference sequence). The CDR3 spans 15 residues. CDR3 loop: CASSMTGKPNSEAFF. CDR3 nucleotides: TGTGCCAGCAGCATGACAGGGAAGCCAAACTCTGAAGCTTTCTTT.

The J gene is TRBJ1-6, the V gene TRBV28; 8 bases are shared with TRBD1. The CDR3 is made up of 16 amino acids. The V segment lost 3 bases and the J segment 7 bases; nucleotides outside the gene matches: 8. Germline-derived CDR1 and CDR2 are MDHEN and SYDVKM. The CDR3 DNA reads TGTGCCAGCAGTTTCCCGCCAACAGGGGGGAATTCACCCCTCCACTTT. Residues: CASSFPPTGGNSPLHF.

The V call is TRBV6-6, the J call TRBJ2-2, with TRBD1 as a possible D gene (6 bases). From germline, CDR1 is MNHNY and CDR2 SVGAGI (reference sequence). CDR3 length: 13 amino acids. Between the trimmed V and J ends, which lost 5 bases and 8 bases, there was a span of 12 bases. The CDR3 loop reads CASSTQGAGELFF. CDR3 DNA: TGTGCCAGCAGTACACAGGGAGCGGGGGAGCTGTTTTTT.

V gene TRBV6-1 combines with J gene TRBJ1-1, with D unresolved. The V end lost 7 bases, the J end lost 6 bases, and 18 bases lay between the germline ends. Germline assignment: CDR1 MNHNS and CDR2 SASEGT. The CDR3 totals 14 residues. As DNA, the CDR3 is TGTGCCAGCATCACACGCGGGGTAAGAGCTGAAGCTTTCTTT. Amino acid sequence: CASITRGVRAEAFF.

The chain has TRBV25-1 and TRBJ1-6; 7 bases fit TRBD1. Looked up from germline, CDR1 is MGHDK and CDR2 is SYGVNS. The CDR3 spans 14 residues. The J segment lost 7 bases and the V segment lost 3 bases, leaving 3 bases of the junction unmatched. The CDR3 nucleotides are TGTGCCAGCAGTGAGACAGGGAACAATTCACCCCTCCACTTT. Amino acid sequence: CASSETGNNSPLHF.

This chain links TRBV28 with TRBJ2-3; D perhaps matches TRBD1 (5 bases). CDR3 length: 16 amino acids. Germline values: CDR1 MDHEN, CDR2 SYDVKM. V shed 3 bases and J shed 1 base, with 14 bases lying between them. The CDR3 reads CASSFGVGARTDTQYF. CDR3 DNA sequence: TGTGCCAGCAGTTTTGGGGTTGGGGCCCGCACAGATACGCAGTATTTT.

This chain uses TRBV16 with TRBJ1-6; no clear D gene. Germline-derived CDR1 and CDR2 are KGHSY and FQNENV. The CDR3 has 13 amino acids. V was pared by 7 bases and J by 10 bases, with 14 bases between. CDR3 residues: CASISSGYSPLHF. DNA of the CDR3: TGTGCCAGCATCTCATCCGGGTACTCACCCCTCCACTTT.

This clone turned up a few times. V gene TRBV19 combines with J gene TRBJ1-2, with TRBD1 matching over 8 bases. Germline CDR1 LNHDA, CDR2 SQIVND (reference sequence). Trimming cost V 5 bases and J 4 bases; bases outside gene matches: 6. This CDR3 contains 14 residues. Here the CDR3 DNA reads TGTGCCAGTAGTCCTGCTGGACAGGGCTATGGCTACACCTTC. Its protein is CASSPAGQGYGYTF.

The rearrangement links TRBV18 to TRBJ1-1; D is ambiguous. V was shortened by 1 base and J by 6 bases, with 9 bases between the two germline ends. Looked up from germline, CDR1 is KGHSH and CDR2 is LQKENI. The CDR3 sequence is 13 residues long. The CDR3 coding sequence is TGTGCCAGCTCACCACTTCCTGTAGCTGAAGCTTTCTTT. Residues: CASSPLPVAEAFF.

The chain recombines TRBV28 with TRBJ2-7; TRBD2 is a possible D gene (5 bases). This CDR3 contains 15 residues. Germline V gene sequence: CDR1 MDHEN, CDR2 SYDVKM. The ends were cut back, 7 bases at V and 2 bases at J, with 18 bases in the middle. CDR3 bases: TGTGCCAGCAATAGCGCCGACGGGGATCCCTACGAGCAGTACGTC. Its translation is CASNSADGDPYEQYV.

This chain connects TRBV2 to TRBJ1-3; possible D gene TRBD1, 5 bases. The CDR3 consists of 15 residues. Germline CDR1 and CDR2: SNHLY and FYNNEI. V was cut by 3 bases and J by 0 bases, with 9 bases left in between. CDR3 sequence: CASSDGTVSGNTIYF. CDR3 coding DNA: TGTGCCAGCAGTGATGGGACTGTCTCTGGAAACACCATATATTTT.

V usage is TRBV5-1 and J usage is TRBJ2-2; 10 bases are a match to TRBD1. The CDR3 has 15 amino acids. Germline V gives CDR1 SGHRS, CDR2 YFSETQ. With 3 bases clipped from V and 1 base from J, the junction kept 0 bases outside the gene matches. CDR3: CASSWTGGNTGELFF. The CDR3 DNA sequence: TGCGCCAGCAGCTGGACAGGGGGGAACACCGGGGAGCTGTTTTTT.

V is TRBV4-1 and J is TRBJ2-7, with 9 bases fitting TRBD1. The J segment lost 3 bases and the V segment lost 5 bases, leaving 5 bases of the junction unmatched. There are 14 residues in the CDR3. Looked up from germline, CDR1 is MGHRA and CDR2 is YSYEKL. The CDR3 nucleotides are TGCGCCAGCAGCTACCGGGACAGGGTCTACGAGCAGTACTTC. It codes for CASSYRDRVYEQYF.

The CDR3 loop reads CASSEAIGEQYF. CDR3 nucleotide sequence: TGCGCCAGCAGTGAGGCCATCGGCGAGCAGTACTTC. The V and J genes are TRBV10-1 and TRBJ2-7; D is ambiguous. The germline V and J ends were trimmed by 2 bases and 6 bases, with 8 bases remaining between them. The CDR3 covers 12 residues. CDR1 is WNHNN and CDR2 is SYGVQD in the germline V gene (reference sequence).

This chain uses TRBV9 with TRBJ2-7, with 9 bases fitting TRBD1. The CDR3 contains 16 residues. Germline V CDR1 and CDR2: SGDLS, YYNGEE. V was clipped by 0 bases and J by 4 bases; unmatched bases: 8. CDR3 loop: CASSVAPPGQGYEQYV. CDR3 bases: TGTGCCAGCAGCGTAGCCCCTCCGGGACAGGGTTACGAGCAGTACGTC.

There are a few counts of this clone. This chain joins TRBV10-2 and TRBJ1-6, with unresolved D. CDR1 and CDR2 from the germline V gene are WSHSY and SAAADI. The ends were cut back, 1 base at V and 11 bases at J, with 15 bases in the middle. The CDR3 runs to 15 residues. The DNA for the CDR3 is TGCGCCAGCAGTGAGTGGGAACAGACTAGGACACCCCTCCACTTT. Protein product: CASSEWEQTRTPLHF.

The chain uses TRBV19 and TRBJ2-1; 9 nucleotides match TRBD2. V lost 9 bases to trimming and J lost 6 bases; unmatched junction nucleotides: 9. Germline-derived CDR1 and CDR2 are LNHDA and SQIVND (reference sequence). This CDR3 spans 14 amino acids. CDR3 DNA sequence: TGTGCCAGCAGATCCAGCGGGGGGCCCAATGAGCAGTTCTTC. It encodes CASRSSGGPNEQFF.

CDR3 nucleotide sequence: TGTGCCAGCAGTGGGGGCCTGGGCAGGCGGGGGCGCACCTACAATGAGCAGTTCTTC. Its protein is CASSGGLGRRGRTYNEQFF. V usage is TRBV28 and J usage is TRBJ2-1; tentatively, D is TRBD2 (7 bases). Per germline, CDR1 MDHEN and CDR2 SYDVKM. Trimming stripped 5 bases from V and 2 bases from J, with 25 bases between. The CDR3 extends over 19 amino acids. Full variable domain (outside the CDR3, taken from reference TRBV28 and TRBJ2-1): DVKVTQSSRYLVKRTGEKVFLECVQDMDHENMFWYRQDPGLGLRLIYFSYDVKMKEKGDIPEGYSVSREKKERFSLILESASTNQTSMYLCASSGGLGRRGRTYNEQFFGPGTRLTVL.

V and J are TRBV7-9 and TRBJ2-2; D uncertain. The germline V and J ends were trimmed by 7 bases and 8 bases, with 14 bases remaining between them. This CDR3 region has 13 residues. Germline V lookup: CDR1 SEHNR, CDR2 FQNEAQ (reference sequence). For the CDR3, the DNA is TGTGCCAGCATGCCGGGTCGATCGGGGGAGCTGTTTTTT. It yields the protein CASMPGRSGELFF.

This clone was recorded once. This chain uses TRBV30 with TRBJ1-2; 9 positions match TRBD1. From germline, CDR1 is GTSNPN and CDR2 SVGIG (reference sequence). The CDR3 contains 14 residues. The V segment lost 2 bases and the J segment 4 bases; nucleotides outside the gene matches: 5. The DNA of the CDR3 is TGTGCCTGGAGTTTACAGGGGGCCTTCTATGGCTACACCTTC. Translated, it gives CAWSLQGAFYGYTF. The whole variable domain, filled in from reference TRBV30 and TRBJ1-2, reads SQTIHQWPATLVQPVGSPLSLECTVEGTSNPNLYWYRQAAGRGLQLLFYSVGIGQISSEVPQNLSASRPQDRQFILSSKKLLLSDSGFYLCAWSLQGAFYGYTFGSGTRLTVV.

J is TRBJ2-5 and V is TRBV5-6, with D hard to call. Trimming removed 6 bases from V and 0 bases from J, with 6 bases in between. From germline, CDR1 is SGHDT and CDR2 YYEEEE. There are 12 residues in the CDR3. CDR3 loop: CASTYDQETQYF. The DNA of the CDR3 is TGTGCCAGCACCTACGACCAAGAGACCCAGTACTTC. The full variable domain, in which reference TRBV5-6 and TRBJ2-5 provide the parts outside the CDR3, is DAGVTQSPTHLIKTRGQQVTLRCSPKSGHDTVSWYQQALGQGPQFIFQYYEEEERQRGNFPDRFSGHQFPNYSSELNVNALLLGDSALYLCASTYDQETQYFGPGTRLLVL.

This clone appeared once. The chain has TRBV5-1 and TRBJ1-2; 7 bases are a match to TRBD1. The CDR3 covers 16 residues. Germline trimming cut 0 bases from V and 4 bases from J; bases unmatched to any gene: 9. Germline loops: CDR1 SGHRS, CDR2 YFSETQ. Here the CDR3 DNA reads TGCGCCAGCAGCTTGGATGACAGGGAGCTACTCTATGGCTACACCTTC. Translating gives CASSLDDRELLYGYTF.

This clone was observed a few times. J is TRBJ2-7 and V is TRBV27; 10 bases map to TRBD2. Per the germline V gene, CDR1 is MNHEY and CDR2 is SMNVEV (reference sequence). Losses at the gene ends were 6 bases for V and 5 bases for J; bases not matched to a gene: 4. The CDR3 covers 13 residues. The CDR3 bases are TGTGCCAGCAGCTTAGCGGGGGGCCACGAGCAGTACGTC. It is translated as CASSLAGGHEQYV.

This sequence joins TRBV7-3 and TRBJ1-5; no reliable D call. The V and J ends lost 0 bases and 1 base respectively, with 13 bases between them. CDR3 length equals 17 residues. Germline CDR1 SGHTA, CDR2 FQGTGA. Here the CDR3 DNA reads TGTGCCAGCAGCTTAACGGGAGCAGATGAGAGCAATCAGCCCCAGCATTTT. Residues: CASSLTGADESNQPQHF.

The chain links TRBV29-1 to TRBJ1-1, with 7 positions matching TRBD1. J gave up 5 bases and V 7 bases, and 10 bases lay outside the gene matches. CDR3 length equals 13 residues. Germline CDR1 and CDR2: SQVTM and ANQGSEA. The CDR3 here is CSALGQGETEAFF. DNA of the CDR3: TGCAGCGCCCTAGGTCAGGGGGAAACTGAAGCTTTCTTT.

The chain couples TRBV4-3 to TRBJ2-1; the D gene is possibly TRBD1 (6 bases). The V and J ends lost 4 bases and 0 bases respectively, with 10 bases between them. The germline CDR1 and CDR2 sequences are LGHNA and YSLEER. CDR3 length equals 15 residues. The CDR3, as DNA: TGCGCCAGCAGCCCAACAGGGAGCTCCTACAATGAGCAGTTCTTC. Translating gives CASSPTGSSYNEQFF.

This chain connects TRBV28 to TRBJ1-1; no firm D call. From germline, CDR1 is MDHEN and CDR2 SYDVKM. V was clipped by 2 bases and J by 5 bases, with 12 bases between them. The length of the CDR3 is 14 residues. CDR3 protein: CASSLGWRETEAFF. The CDR3, as DNA: TGTGCCAGCAGTTTAGGGTGGCGGGAAACTGAAGCTTTCTTT.